The 8 T cell receptor beta chains listed next were all sequenced from one sample in a study of cytomegalovirus exposure and HLA in healthy donors. Primers for the PCR totalled 60 Vbeta and 13 Jbeta. Profiled with immunoSEQ multiplex PCR; TCRdb holds only in-frame clones, not every one. The sample includes about 200,000 clones, 70% to 80% of them seen just once. What was sequenced was PBMCs. These receptors came from a girl aged 10 to 17 in good health and CMV-seropositive.

This clone was seen once. The chain combines TRBV5-5 with TRBJ2-3; 11 bases agree with TRBD2. Per germline, CDR1 SGHKS and CDR2 YYEKEE (reference sequence). This CDR3 region has 16 residues. V gave up 3 bases and J gave up 1 base; unmatched junction bases: 4. The CDR3 nucleotides read TGTGCCAGCAGCTCTGCGACTAGCGGGGGCACAGATACGCAGTATTTT. It yields the protein CASSSATSGGTDTQYF.

V gene TRBV9 combines with J gene TRBJ1-6; 10 bases are a match to TRBD1. V trimming: 4 bases; J trimming: 7 bases; junction bases outside the gene matches: 11. The CDR3 consists of 17 residues. CDR1 and CDR2 from the germline V gene are SGDLS and YYNGEE. CDR3 DNA sequence: TGTGCCAGCAGCATGGGGGGGGGACAGGGGCAAAATTCACCCCTCCACTTT. Its translation is CASSMGGGQGQNSPLHF.

The chain has TRBV5-4 and TRBJ1-1, with TRBD1 identical over 8 bases. V gave up 5 bases and J gave up 1 base; unmatched junction bases: 4. Germline CDR1 and CDR2: SGHNT and YYREEE (reference sequence). This CDR3 contains 14 residues. This CDR3 reads CASSSGGPNTEAFF. In DNA form, the CDR3 reads TGTGCCAGCAGTTCAGGGGGCCCGAACACTGAAGCTTTCTTT.

The CDR3 spells CASSKLPLRDNEQFF. The CDR3 DNA follows: TGTGCCAGCAGCAAACTTCCCCTGCGGGACAATGAGCAGTTCTTC. This rearrangement joins TRBV21-1 to TRBJ2-1; the D call in the table, TRBD2, was not verified against the DNA. TRBV21-1 is a pseudogene segment. This CDR3 spans 15 amino acids.

This chain joins TRBV14 and TRBJ2-2; TRBD2 matches at 8 bases. J gave up 6 bases and V 5 bases, and 8 bases lay outside the gene matches. The CDR3 sequence is 15 residues long. In germline, CDR1 is SGHDN, CDR2 FVKESK. The CDR3 region is CASSTRGAGAGELFF. DNA of the CDR3: TGTGCCAGCAGCACGCGGGGGGCCGGGGCCGGGGAGCTGTTTTTT.

This rearrangement joins TRBV11-2 to TRBJ2-2; 8 bases are a match to TRBD2. V lost 3 bases to trimming and J lost 7 bases; unmatched junction nucleotides: 4. CDR1 and CDR2 from the germline V gene are SGHAT and FQNNGV. This CDR3 region has 14 residues. The CDR3 DNA sequence: TGTGCCAGCAGCTTTCCAGCGGGGGTCGGGGAGCTGTTTTTT. Protein: CASSFPAGVGELFF.

The chain combines TRBV21-1 with TRBJ1-1; the D call of TRBD1 is as the table states it, not checked on the DNA. TRBV21-1 is a listed pseudogene. This CDR3 is 13 amino acids long. DNA for the CDR3: TGTGCCAGCAGCAAAGCAGGGGGCACTGAAGCTTTCTTT. This sequence encodes CASSKAGGTEAFF.

The chain uses TRBV2 and TRBJ1-4; TRBD1 aligns across 8 bases. CDR1 and CDR2 (germline): SNHLY, FYNNEI. The trim removed 5 bases at V and 3 bases at J, leaving 5 bases unmatched. The CDR3 runs 15 residues. The CDR3, as DNA: TGTGCCAGCAGTAACAGGGGGGGATCTAATGAAAAACTGTTTTTT. It translates to CASSNRGGSNEKLFF.